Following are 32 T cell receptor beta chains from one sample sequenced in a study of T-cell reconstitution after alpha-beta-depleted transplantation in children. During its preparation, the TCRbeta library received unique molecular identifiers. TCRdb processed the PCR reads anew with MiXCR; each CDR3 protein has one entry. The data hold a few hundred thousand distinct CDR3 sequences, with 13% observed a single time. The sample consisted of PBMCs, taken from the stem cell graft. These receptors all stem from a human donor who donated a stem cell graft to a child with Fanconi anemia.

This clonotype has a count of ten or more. The DNA for the CDR3 is TGTGCCAGCAGGCGACAGGCTGGAGAGACCCAGTACTTC. This encodes CASRRQAGETQYF. The V call is TRBV12-3 or TRBV12-4, the J call TRBJ2-5, with a tentative D call TRBD1 (6 bases). Trimming shortened V by 6 bases and J by 4 bases, and 12 bases separated the two germline ends. The length of the CDR3 is 13 residues.

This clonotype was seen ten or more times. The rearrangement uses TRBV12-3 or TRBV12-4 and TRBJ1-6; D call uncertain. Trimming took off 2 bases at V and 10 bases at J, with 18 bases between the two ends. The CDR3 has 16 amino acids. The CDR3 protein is CASSLKVAIHRSPLHF. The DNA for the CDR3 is TGTGCCAGCAGTTTAAAAGTTGCCATACATCGCTCACCCCTCCACTTT.

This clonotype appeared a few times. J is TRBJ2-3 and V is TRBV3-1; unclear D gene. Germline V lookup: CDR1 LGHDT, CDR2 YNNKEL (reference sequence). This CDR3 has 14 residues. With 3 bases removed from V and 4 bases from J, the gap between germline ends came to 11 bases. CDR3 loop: CASSQDTDPDTQYF. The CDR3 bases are TGTGCCAGCAGCCAGGATACTGATCCAGATACGCAGTATTTT.

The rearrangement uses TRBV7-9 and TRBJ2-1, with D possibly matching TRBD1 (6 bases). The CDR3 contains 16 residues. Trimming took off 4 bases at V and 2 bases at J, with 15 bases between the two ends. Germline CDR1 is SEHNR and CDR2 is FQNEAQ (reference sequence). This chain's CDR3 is CASSSTYRDPYNEQFF. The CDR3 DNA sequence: TGTGCCAGCAGCTCCACCTACAGGGACCCCTACAATGAGCAGTTCTTC.

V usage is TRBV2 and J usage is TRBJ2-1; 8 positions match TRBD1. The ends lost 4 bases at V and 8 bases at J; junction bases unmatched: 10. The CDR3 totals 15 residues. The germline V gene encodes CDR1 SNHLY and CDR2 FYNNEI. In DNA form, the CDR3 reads TGTGCCAGCAGTGGGTTTCAGGGGGCTGACGATGAGCAGTTCTTC. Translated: CASSGFQGADDEQFF.

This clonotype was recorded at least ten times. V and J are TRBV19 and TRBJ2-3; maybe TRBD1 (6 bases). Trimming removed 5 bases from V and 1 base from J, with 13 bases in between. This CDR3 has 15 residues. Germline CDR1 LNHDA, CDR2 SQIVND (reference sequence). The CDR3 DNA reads TGTGCCAGTAGTGGCTGGGGACATCGCACAGATACGCAGTATTTT. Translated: CASSGWGHRTDTQYF. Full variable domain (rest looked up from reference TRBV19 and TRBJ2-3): DGGITQSPKYLFRKEGQNVTLSCEQNLNHDAMYWYRQDPGQGLRLIYYSQIVNDFQKGDIAEGYSVSREKKESFPLTVTSAQKNPTAFYLCASSGWGHRTDTQYFGPGTRLTVL.

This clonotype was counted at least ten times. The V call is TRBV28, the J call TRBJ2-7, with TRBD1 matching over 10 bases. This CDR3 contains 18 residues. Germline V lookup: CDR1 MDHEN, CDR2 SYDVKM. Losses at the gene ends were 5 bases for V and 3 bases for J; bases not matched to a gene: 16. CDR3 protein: CASSGSGQGLAGRYEQYV. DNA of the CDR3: TGTGCCAGCAGTGGTTCGGGACAGGGGCTCGCCGGGCGCTACGAGCAGTACGTC.

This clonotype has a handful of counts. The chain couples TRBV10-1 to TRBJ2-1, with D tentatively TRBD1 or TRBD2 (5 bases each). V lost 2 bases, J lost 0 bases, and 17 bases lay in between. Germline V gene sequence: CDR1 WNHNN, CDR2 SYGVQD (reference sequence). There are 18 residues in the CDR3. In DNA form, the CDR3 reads TGCGCCAGCAGTGAGCTCAGCCTGGGGGTCGCCTCCTACAATGAGCAGTTCTTC. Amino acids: CASSELSLGVASYNEQFF.

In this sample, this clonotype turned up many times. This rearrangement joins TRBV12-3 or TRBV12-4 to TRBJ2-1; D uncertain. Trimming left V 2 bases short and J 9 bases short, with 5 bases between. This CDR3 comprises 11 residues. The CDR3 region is CASSLNGEQFF. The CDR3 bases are TGTGCCAGCAGTTTAAACGGTGAGCAGTTCTTC.

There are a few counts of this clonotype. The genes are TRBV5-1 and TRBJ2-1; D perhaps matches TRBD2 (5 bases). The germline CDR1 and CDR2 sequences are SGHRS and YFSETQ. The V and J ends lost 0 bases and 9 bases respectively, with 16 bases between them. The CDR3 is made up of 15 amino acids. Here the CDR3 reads CASSLVGADVSEQFF. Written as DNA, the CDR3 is TGCGCCAGCAGCTTGGTTGGAGCGGACGTTTCTGAGCAGTTCTTC. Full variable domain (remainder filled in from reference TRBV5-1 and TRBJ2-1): KAGVTQTPRYLIKTRGQQVTLSCSPISGHRSVSWYQQTPGQGLQFLFEYFSETQRNKGNFPGRFSGRQFSNSRSEMNVSTLELGDSALYLCASSLVGADVSEQFFGPGTRLTVL.

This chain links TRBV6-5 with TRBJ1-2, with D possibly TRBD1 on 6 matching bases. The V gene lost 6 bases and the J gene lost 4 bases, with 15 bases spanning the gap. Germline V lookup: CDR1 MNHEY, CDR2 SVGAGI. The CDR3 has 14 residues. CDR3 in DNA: TGTGCCAGCAGCCCGCCGGGGGCCATCTATGGCTACACCTTC. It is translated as CASSPPGAIYGYTF.

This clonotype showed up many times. The CDR3 loop reads CASSLRHLEKLFF. CDR3 coding DNA: TGTGCCAGCAGTTTGCGGCACCTCGAAAAACTGTTTTTT. The chain joins TRBV12-3 or TRBV12-4 to TRBJ1-4; no reliable D call. Between the trimmed V and J ends, which lost 3 bases and 8 bases, there was a span of 10 bases. CDR3 length: 13 amino acids.

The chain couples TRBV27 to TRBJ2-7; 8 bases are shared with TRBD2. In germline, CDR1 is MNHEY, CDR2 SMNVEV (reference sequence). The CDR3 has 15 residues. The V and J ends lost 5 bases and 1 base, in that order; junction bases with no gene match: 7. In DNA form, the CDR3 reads TGTGCCAGCAGTACGCGGGGGGACATTTCCTACGAGCAGTACTTC. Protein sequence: CASSTRGDISYEQYF.

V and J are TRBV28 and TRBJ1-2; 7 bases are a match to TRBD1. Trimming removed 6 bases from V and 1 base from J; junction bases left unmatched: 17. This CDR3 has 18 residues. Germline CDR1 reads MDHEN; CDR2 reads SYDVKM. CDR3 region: CASSSDREGPTNNYGYTF. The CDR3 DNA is TGTGCCAGCAGCTCTGACAGGGAAGGGCCTACTAATAACTATGGCTACACCTTC.

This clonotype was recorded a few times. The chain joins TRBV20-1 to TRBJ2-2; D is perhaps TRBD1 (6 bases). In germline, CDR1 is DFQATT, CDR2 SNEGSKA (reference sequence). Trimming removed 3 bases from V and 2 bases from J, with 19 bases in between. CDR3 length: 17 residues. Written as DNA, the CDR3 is TGCAGTGCTAGGTATACAGGGTCTCGTTTAAACACCGGGGAGCTGTTTTTT. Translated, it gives CSARYTGSRLNTGELFF.

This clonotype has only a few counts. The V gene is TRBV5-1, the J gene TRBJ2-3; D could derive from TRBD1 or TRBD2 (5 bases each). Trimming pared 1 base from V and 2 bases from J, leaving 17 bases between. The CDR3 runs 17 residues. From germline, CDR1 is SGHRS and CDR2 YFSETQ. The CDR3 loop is CASSLIRDGGSTDTQYF. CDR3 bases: TGCGCCAGCAGCTTGATTAGGGACGGCGGGTCCACAGATACGCAGTATTTT. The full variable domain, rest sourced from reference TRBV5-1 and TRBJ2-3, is KAGVTQTPRYLIKTRGQQVTLSCSPISGHRSVSWYQQTPGQGLQFLFEYFSETQRNKGNFPGRFSGRQFSNSRSEMNVSTLELGDSALYLCASSLIRDGGSTDTQYFGPGTRLTVL.

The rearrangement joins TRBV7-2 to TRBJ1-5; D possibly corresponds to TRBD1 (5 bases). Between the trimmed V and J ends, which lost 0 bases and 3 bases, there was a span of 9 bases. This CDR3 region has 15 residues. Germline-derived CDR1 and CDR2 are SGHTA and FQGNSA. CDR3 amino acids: CASSLAQGNNQPQHF. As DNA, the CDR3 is TGTGCCAGCAGCTTAGCGCAGGGCAACAATCAGCCCCAGCATTTT.

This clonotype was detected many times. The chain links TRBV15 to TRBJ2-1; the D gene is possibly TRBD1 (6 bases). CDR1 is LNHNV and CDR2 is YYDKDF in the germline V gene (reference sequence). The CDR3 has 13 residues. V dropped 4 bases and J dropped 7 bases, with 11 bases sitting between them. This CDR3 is CATSTGAKNEQFF. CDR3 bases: TGTGCCACCAGCACAGGGGCGAAGAATGAGCAGTTCTTC.

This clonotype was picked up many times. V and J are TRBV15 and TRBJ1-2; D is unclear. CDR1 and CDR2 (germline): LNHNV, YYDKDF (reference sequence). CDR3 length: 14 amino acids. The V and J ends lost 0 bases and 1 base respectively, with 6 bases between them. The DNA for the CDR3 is TGTGCCACCAGCAGAGATCGGGTTAACTATGGCTACACCTTC. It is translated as CATSRDRVNYGYTF.

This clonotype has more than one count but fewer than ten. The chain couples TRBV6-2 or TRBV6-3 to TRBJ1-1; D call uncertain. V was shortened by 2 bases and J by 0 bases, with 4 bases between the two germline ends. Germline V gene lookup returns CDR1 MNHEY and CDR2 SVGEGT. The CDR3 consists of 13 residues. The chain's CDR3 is CASSYGMNTEAFF. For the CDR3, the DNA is TGTGCCAGCAGTTACGGCATGAACACTGAAGCTTTCTTT.

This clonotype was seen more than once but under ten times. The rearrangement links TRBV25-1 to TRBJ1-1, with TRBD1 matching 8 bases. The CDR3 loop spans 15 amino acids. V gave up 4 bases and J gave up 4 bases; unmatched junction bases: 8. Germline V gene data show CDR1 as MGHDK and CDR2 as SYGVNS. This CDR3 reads CASSAGGQGPTEAFF. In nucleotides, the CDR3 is TGTGCCAGCAGTGCTGGTGGACAGGGACCCACTGAAGCTTTCTTT.

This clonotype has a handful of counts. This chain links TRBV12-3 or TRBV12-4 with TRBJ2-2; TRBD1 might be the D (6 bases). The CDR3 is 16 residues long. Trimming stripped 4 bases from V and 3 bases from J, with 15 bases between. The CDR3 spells CASSSPRDIHTGELFF. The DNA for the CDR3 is TGTGCCAGCAGTTCCCCCCGGGACATTCACACCGGGGAGCTGTTTTTT.

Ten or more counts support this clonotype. CDR3 residues: CAISEGGGPDTQYF. CDR3 in DNA: TGTGCCATCAGTGAAGGTGGTGGACCAGATACGCAGTATTTT. The chain links TRBV10-3 to TRBJ2-3; D call uncertain. The ends were cut back, 3 bases at V and 4 bases at J, with 11 bases in the middle. This CDR3 comprises 14 residues. The germline gives CDR1 ENHRY, CDR2 SYGVKD.

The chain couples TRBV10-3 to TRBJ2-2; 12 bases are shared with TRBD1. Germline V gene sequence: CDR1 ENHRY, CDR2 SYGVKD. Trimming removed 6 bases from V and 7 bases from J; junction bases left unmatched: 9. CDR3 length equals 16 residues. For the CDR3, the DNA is TGTGCCATCAGCTCCGGGACAGGGGGCCGAAGCGGGGAGCTGTTTTTT. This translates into CAISSGTGGRSGELFF.

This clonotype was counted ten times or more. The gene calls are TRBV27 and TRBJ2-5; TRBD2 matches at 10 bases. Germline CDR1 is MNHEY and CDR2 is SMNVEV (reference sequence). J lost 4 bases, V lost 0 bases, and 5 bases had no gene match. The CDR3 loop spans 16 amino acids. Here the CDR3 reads CASSLSGAGGLETQYF. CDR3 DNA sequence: TGTGCCAGCAGTTTATCGGGAGCGGGGGGGCTAGAGACCCAGTACTTC.

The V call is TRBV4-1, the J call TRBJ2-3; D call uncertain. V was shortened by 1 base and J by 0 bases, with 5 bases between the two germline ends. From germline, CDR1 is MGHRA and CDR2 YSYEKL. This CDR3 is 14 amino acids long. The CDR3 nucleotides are TGCGCCAGCAGCCAAGTTGGAAGCACAGATACGCAGTATTTT. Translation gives CASSQVGSTDTQYF.

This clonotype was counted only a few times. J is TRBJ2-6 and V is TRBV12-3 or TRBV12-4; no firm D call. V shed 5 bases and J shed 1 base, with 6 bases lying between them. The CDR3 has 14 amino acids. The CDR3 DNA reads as TGTGCCAGCAGTGAAAGTTCTGGGGCCAACGTCCTGACTTTC. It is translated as CASSESSGANVLTF.

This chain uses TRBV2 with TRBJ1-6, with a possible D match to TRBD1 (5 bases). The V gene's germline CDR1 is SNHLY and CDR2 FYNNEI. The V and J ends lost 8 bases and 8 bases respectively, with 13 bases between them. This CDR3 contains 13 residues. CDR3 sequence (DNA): TGTGCCAGCGGGGACGCGGTAGATTCACCCCTCCACTTT. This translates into CASGDAVDSPLHF. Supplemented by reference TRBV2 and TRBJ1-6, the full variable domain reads EPEVTQTPSHQVTQMGQEVILRCVPISNHLYFYWYRQILGQKVEFLVSFYNNEISEKSEIFDDQFSVERPDGSNFTLKIRSTKLEDSAMYFCASGDAVDSPLHFGNGTRLTVT.

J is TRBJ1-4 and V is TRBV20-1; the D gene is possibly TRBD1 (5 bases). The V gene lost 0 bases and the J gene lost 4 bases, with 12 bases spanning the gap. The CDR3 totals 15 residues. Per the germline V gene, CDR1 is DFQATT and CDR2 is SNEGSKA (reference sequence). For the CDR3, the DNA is TGCAGTGCTAGAGAGCCCGGACACCTTAATGAAAAACTGTTTTTT. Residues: CSAREPGHLNEKLFF.

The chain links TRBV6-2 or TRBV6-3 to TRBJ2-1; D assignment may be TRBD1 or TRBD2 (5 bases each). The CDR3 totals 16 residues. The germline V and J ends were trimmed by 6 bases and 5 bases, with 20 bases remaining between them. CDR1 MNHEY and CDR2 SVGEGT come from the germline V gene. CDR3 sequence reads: CASRVGRRWGNNEQFF. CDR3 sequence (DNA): TGTGCCAGCAGGGTGGGACGGAGGTGGGGAAACAATGAGCAGTTCTTC.

Here the CDR3 reads CASSPWMVGTPLTSNQPQHF. The CDR3 DNA follows: TGTGCCAGCAGCCCCTGGATGGTCGGGACACCCTTGACGAGCAATCAGCCCCAGCATTTT. The chain links TRBV27 to TRBJ1-5; the D gene is possibly TRBD1 (6 bases). From germline, CDR1 is MNHEY and CDR2 SMNVEV (reference sequence). V lost 6 bases and J 1 base, leaving 28 bases between the germline ends. The CDR3 covers 20 residues.

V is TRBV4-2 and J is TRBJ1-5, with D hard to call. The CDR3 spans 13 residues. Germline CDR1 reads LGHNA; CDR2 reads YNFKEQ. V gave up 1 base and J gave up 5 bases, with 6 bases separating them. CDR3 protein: CASSQGDHQPQHF. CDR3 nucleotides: TGTGCCAGCAGCCAAGGAGATCATCAGCCCCAGCATTTT.